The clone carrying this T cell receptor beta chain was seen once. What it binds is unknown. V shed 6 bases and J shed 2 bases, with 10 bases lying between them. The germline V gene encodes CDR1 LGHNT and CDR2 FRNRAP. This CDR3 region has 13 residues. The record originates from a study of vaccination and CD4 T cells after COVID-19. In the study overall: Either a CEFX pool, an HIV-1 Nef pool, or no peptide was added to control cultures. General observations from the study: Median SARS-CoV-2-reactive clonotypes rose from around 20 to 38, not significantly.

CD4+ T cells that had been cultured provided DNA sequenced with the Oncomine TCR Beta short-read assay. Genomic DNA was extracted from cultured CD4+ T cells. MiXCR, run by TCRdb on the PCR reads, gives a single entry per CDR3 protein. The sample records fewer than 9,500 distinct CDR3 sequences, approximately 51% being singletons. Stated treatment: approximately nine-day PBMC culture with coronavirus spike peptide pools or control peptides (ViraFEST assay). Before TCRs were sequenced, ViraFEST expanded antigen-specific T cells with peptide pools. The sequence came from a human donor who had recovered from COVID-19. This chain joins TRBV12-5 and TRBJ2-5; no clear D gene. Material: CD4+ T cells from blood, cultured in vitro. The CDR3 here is CASGSDLQETQYF. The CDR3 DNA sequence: TGTGCTAGTGGCTCGGACCTACAAGAGACCCAGTACTTC.